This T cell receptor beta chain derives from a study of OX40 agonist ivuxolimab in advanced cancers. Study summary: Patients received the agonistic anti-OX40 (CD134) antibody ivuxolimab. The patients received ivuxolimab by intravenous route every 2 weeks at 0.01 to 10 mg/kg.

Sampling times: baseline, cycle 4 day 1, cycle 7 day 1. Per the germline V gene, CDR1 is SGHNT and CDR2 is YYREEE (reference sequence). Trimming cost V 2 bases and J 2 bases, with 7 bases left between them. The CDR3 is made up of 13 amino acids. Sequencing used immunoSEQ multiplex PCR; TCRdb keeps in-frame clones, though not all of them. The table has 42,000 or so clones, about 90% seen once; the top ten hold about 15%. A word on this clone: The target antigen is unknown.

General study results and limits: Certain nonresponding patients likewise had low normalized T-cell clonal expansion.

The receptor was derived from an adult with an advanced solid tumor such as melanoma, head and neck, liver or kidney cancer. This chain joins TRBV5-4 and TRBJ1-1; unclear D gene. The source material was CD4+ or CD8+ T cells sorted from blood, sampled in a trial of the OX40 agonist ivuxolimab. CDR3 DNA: TGTGCCAGCAGCTTACAATCCAACACTGAAGCTTTCTTT. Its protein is CASSLQSNTEAFF.